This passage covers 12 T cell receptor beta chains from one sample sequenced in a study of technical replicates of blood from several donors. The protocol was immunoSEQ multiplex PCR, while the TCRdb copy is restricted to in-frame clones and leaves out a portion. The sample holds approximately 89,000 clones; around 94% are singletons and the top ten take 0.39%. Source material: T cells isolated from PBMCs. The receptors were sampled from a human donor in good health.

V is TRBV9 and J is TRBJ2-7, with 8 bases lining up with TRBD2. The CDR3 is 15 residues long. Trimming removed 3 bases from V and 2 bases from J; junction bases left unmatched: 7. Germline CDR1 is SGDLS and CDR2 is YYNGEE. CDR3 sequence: CASSAGLALTYEQYF. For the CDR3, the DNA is TGTGCCAGCAGCGCTGGACTAGCCCTGACCTACGAGCAGTACTTC.

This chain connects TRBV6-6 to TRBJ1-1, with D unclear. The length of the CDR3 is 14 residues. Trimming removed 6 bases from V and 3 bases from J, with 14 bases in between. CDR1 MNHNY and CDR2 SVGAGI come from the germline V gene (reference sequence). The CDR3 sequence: CASRKLQVYTEAFF. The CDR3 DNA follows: TGTGCCAGCAGGAAACTCCAGGTATACACTGAAGCTTTCTTT.

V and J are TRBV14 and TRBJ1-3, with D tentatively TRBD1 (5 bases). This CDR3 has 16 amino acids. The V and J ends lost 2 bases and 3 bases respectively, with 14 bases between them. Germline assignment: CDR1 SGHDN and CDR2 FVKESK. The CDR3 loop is CASSQTGTSIGNTIYF. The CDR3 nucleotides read TGTGCCAGCAGCCAAACGGGGACTTCAATTGGAAACACCATATATTTT.

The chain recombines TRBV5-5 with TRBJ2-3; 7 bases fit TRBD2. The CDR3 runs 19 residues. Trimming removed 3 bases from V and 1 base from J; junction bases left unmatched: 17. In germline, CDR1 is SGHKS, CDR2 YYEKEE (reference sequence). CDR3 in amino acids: CASSSVPGGREIGTDTQYF. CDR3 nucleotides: TGTGCCAGCAGCTCTGTCCCCGGCGGGCGGGAGATCGGCACAGATACGCAGTATTTT.

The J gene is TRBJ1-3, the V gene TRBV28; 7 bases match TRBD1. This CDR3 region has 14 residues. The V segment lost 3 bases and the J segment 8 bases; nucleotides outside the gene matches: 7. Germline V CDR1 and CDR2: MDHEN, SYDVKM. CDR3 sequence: CASSFLDREHTIYF. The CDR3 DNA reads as TGTGCCAGCAGTTTTCTCGACAGGGAACACACCATATATTTT.

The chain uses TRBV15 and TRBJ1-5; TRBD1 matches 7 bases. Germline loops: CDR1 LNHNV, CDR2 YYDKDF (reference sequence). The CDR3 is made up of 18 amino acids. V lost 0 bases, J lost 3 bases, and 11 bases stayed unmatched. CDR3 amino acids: CATSRDLVDREDNQPQHF. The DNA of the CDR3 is TGTGCCACCAGCAGAGATTTGGTCGACAGGGAAGACAATCAGCCCCAGCATTTT.

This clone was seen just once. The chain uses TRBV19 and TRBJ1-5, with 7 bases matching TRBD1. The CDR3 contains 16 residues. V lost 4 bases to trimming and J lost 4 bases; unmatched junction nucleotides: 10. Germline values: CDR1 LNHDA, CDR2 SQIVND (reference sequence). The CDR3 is CASSTETGAPNQPQHF. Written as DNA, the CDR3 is TGTGCCAGTAGTACGGAAACAGGGGCCCCTAATCAGCCCCAGCATTTT. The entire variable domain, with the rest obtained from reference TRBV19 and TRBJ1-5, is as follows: DGGITQSPKYLFRKEGQNVTLSCEQNLNHDAMYWYRQDPGQGLRLIYYSQIVNDFQKGDIAEGYSVSREKKESFPLTVTSAQKNPTAFYLCASSTETGAPNQPQHFGDGTRLSIL.

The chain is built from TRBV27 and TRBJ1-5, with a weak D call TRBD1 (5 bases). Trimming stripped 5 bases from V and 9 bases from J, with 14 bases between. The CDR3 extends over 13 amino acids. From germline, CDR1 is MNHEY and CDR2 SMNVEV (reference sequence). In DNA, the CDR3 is TGTGCCAGCAGTCCAGAGGGACTTTTGCCCCAGCATTTT. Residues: CASSPEGLLPQHF.

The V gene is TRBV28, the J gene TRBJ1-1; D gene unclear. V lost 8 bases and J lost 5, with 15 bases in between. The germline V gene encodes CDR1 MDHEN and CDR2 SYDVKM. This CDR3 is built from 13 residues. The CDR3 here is CASGLPRITEAFF. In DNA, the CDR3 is TGTGCCAGCGGCCTGCCTAGGATTACTGAAGCTTTCTTT. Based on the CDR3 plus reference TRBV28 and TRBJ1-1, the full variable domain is DVKVTQSSRYLVKRTGEKVFLECVQDMDHENMFWYRQDPGLGLRLIYFSYDVKMKEKGDIPEGYSVSREKKERFSLILESASTNQTSMYLCASGLPRITEAFFGQGTRLTVV.

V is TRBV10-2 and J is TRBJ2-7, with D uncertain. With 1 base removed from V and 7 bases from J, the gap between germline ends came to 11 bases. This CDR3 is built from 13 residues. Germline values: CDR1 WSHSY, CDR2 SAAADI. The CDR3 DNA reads TGCGCCAGCAGTGAGTTGGCAGGCTTGGAGCAGTACTTC. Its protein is CASSELAGLEQYF.

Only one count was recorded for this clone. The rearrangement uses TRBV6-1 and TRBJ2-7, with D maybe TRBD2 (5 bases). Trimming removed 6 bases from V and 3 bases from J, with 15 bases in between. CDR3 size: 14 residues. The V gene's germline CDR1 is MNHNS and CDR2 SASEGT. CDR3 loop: CASRDPGLIYEQYF. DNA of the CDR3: TGTGCCAGCAGAGACCCTGGACTCATCTACGAGCAGTACTTC.

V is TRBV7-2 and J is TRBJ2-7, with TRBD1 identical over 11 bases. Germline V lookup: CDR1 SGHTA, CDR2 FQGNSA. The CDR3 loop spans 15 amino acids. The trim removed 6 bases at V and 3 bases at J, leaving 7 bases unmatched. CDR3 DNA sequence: TGTGCCAGCAGAACCGGGACAGGGGGATTCTACGAGCAGTACTTC. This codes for CASRTGTGGFYEQYF. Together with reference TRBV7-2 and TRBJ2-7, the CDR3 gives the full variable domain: GAGVSQSPSNKVTEKGKDVELRCDPISGHTALYWYRQSLGQGLEFLIYFQGNSAPDKSGLPSDRFSAERTGGSVSTLTIQRTQQEDSAVYLCASRTGTGGFYEQYFGPGTRLTVT.